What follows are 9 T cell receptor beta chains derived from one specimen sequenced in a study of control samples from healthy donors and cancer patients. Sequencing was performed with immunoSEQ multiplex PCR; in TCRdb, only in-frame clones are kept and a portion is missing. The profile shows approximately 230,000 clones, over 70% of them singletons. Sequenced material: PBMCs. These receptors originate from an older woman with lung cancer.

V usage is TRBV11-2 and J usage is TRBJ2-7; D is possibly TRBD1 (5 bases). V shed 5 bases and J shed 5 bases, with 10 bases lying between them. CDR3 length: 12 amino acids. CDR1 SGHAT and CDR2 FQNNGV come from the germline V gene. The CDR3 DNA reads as TGTGCCAGCAGCCCAGGGTCCCACGAGCAGTACTTC. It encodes CASSPGSHEQYF.

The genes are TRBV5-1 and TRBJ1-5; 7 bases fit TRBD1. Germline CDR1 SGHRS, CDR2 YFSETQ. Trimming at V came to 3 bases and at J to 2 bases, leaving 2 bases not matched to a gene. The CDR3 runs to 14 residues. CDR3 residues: CASSSGQRNQPQHF. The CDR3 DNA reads TGCGCCAGCAGCTCGGGACAGCGCAATCAGCCCCAGCATTTT.

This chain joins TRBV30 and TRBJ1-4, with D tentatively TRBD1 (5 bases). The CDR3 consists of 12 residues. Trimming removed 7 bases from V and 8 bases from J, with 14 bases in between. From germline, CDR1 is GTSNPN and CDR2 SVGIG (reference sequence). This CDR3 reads CALNGAAEKLFF. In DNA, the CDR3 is TGTGCCTTGAACGGGGCGGCGGAAAAACTGTTTTTT.

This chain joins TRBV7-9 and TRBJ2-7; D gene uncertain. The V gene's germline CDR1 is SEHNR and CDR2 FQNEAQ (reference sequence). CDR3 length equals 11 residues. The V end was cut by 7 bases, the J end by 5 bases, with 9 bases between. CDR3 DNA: TGTGCCAGCACCCCGTTGCACGAGCAGTACTTC. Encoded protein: CASTPLHEQYF. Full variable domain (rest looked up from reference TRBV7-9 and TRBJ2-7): DTGVSQNPRHKITKRGQNVTFRCDPISEHNRLYWYRQTLGQGPEFLTYFQNEAQLEKSRLLSDRFSAERPKGSFSTLEIQRTEQGDSAMYLCASTPLHEQYFGPGTRLTVT.

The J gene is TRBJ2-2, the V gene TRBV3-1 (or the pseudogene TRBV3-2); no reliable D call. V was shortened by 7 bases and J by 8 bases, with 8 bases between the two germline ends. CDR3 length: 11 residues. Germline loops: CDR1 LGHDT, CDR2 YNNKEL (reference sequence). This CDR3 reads CASKNMGELFF. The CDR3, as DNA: TGTGCCAGCAAGAATATGGGGGAGCTGTTTTTT.

CDR3 sequence: CASARAGAGGTEAFF. The CDR3 nucleotides read TGTGCCAGCGCACGCGCAGGGGCCGGGGGGACTGAAGCTTTCTTT. The J gene is TRBJ1-1, the V gene TRBV6-5; a possible D gene is TRBD1 (6 bases). CDR3 length: 15 amino acids. Germline CDR1 reads MNHEY; CDR2 reads SVGAGI. Trimming left V 8 bases short and J 5 bases short, with 21 bases between.

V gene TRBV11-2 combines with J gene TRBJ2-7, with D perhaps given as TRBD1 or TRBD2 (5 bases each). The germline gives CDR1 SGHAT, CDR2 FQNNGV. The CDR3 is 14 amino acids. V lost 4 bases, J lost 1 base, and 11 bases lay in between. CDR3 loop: CASSSGPESYEQYF. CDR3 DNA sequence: TGTGCCAGCAGCTCGGGACCGGAGTCCTACGAGCAGTACTTC. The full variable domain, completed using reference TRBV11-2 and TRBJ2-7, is EAGVAQSPRYKIIEKRQSVAFWCNPISGHATLYWYQQILGQGPKLLIQFQNNGVVDDSQLPKDRFSAERLKGVDSTLKIQPAKLEDSAVYLCASSSGPESYEQYFGPGTRLTVT.

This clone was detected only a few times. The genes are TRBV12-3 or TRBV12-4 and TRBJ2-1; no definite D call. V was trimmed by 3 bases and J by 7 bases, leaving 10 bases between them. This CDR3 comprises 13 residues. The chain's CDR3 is CASSLDETNEQFF. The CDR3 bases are TGTGCCAGCAGTTTGGACGAAACAAATGAGCAGTTCTTC.

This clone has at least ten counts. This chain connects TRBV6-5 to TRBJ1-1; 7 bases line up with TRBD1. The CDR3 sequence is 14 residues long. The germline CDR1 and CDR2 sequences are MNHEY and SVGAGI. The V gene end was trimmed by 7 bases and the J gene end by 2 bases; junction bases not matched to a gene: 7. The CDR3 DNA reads TGTGCCAGCATTCCCAGGGGGGCTAACACTGAAGCTTTCTTT. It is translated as CASIPRGANTEAFF.